The 5 T cell receptor beta chains below all came from one sample that was sequenced in a study of CD8 T cells in ankylosing spondylitis. Using its own MiXCR run on the 5' RACE reads, TCRdb lists one record per CDR3 protein. Of hundreds of thousands of distinct CDR3 sequences listed, roughly 10% are singletons. No antigens are known for them. Study results and caveats: A TCR beta motif made of about eight highly homologous variants seemed typical of ankylosing spondylitis blood.

Sequencing was carried out using blood, either unsorted or a sorted T cell fraction (not recorded which). These receptors all come from a male donor with ankylosing spondylitis.

This clonotype was observed a handful of times. The chain has TRBV29-1 and TRBJ2-3, with 8 bases lining up with TRBD2. From germline, CDR1 is SQVTM and CDR2 ANQGSEA. CDR3 length: 14 residues. Unmatched junction bases numbered 2, after V lost 3 bases and J lost 0 bases. The CDR3 loop reads CSVDVAGSTDTQYF. The CDR3 region has the DNA TGCAGCGTTGATGTAGCGGGGAGCACAGATACGCAGTATTTT.

This clonotype was seen only a few times. The V call is TRBV14, the J call TRBJ1-4, with D uncertain. Germline lookup yields CDR1 SGHDN and CDR2 FVKESK. V lost 0 bases to trimming and J lost 8 bases, with 16 bases between them. The CDR3 consists of 16 residues. CDR3 DNA sequence: TGTGCCAGCAGCCAAGAACCCCTACAGTACGACGAAAAACTGTTTTTT. Amino acid sequence: CASSQEPLQYDEKLFF.

This clonotype has only a few counts. The V and J genes are TRBV18 and TRBJ2-3; possible D gene TRBD2, 6 bases. The CDR3 consists of 15 residues. Germline values: CDR1 KGHSH, CDR2 LQKENI. Deletions cut 0 bases from V and 0 bases from J, with 7 bases between. The CDR3 region is CASSPPGLSTDTQYF. CDR3 bases: TGTGCCAGCTCACCACCGGGACTCAGCACAGATACGCAGTATTTT.

This clonotype was picked up a small number of times. The chain joins TRBV25-1 to TRBJ2-3; TRBD1 aligns across 9 bases. Looked up from germline, CDR1 is MGHDK and CDR2 is SYGVNS. Trimming took 9 bases from V and 2 from J; bases not matched to a gene: 3. The CDR3 consists of 13 residues. The CDR3 region is CARGTGITDTQYF. Written as DNA, the CDR3 is TGTGCCAGGGGGACAGGGATCACAGATACGCAGTATTTT.

The V gene is TRBV4-3, the J gene TRBJ2-7; D might be TRBD2 (6 bases). The CDR3 is 13 residues long. The germline V and J ends were trimmed by 4 bases and 5 bases, with 12 bases remaining between them. Germline V lookup: CDR1 LGHNA, CDR2 YSLEER. The CDR3 DNA reads TGCGCCAGCAGCCGAGGACGGGAGAACGAGCAGTACTTC. Residues: CASSRGRENEQYF.